Here is one T cell receptor (beta chain) with its context. MiXCR was run by TCRdb on the RT-PCR reads, yielding one entry per CDR3 protein. The sample consists of 400,000 to 500,000 distinct CDR3 sequences, 16% of them appearing once. This sample is drawn from a study of patients and donors after allogeneic stem cell transplantation. The receptor was derived from a human donor who was either an allogeneic HSCT recipient or a stem cell or donor lymphocyte infusion donor (not recorded which). It is not recorded whose cells these are; they may come from a transplant donor. Material for sequencing was blood, either unsorted or a sorted T cell fraction (not recorded which).

The CDR3 loop is CAIMRVGYGYTF. The CDR3 DNA is TGTGCCATCATGAGGGTGGGCTATGGCTACACCTTC. The chain has TRBV10-3 and TRBJ1-2; unclear D gene. Trimming shortened V by 7 bases and J by 4 bases, and 10 bases separated the two germline ends. The CDR3 totals 12 residues. The germline V gene encodes CDR1 ENHRY and CDR2 SYGVKD.